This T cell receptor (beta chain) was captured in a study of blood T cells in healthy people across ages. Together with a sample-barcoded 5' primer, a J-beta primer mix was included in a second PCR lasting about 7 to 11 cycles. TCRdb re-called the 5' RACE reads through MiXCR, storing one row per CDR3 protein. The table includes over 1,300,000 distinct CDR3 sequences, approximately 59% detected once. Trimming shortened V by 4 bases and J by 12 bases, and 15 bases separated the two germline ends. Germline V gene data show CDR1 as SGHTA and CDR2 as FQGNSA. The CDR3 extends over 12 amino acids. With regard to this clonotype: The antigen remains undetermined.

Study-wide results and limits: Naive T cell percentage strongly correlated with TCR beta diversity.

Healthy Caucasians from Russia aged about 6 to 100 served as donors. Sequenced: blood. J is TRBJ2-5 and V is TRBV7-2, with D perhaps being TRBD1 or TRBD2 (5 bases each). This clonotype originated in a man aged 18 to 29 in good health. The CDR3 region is CASSSSGTRKYF. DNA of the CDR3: TGTGCCAGCAGCTCCTCCGGGACCCGAAAGTACTTC. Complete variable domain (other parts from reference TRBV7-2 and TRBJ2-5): GAGVSQSPSNKVTEKGKDVELRCDPISGHTALYWYRQSLGQGLEFLIYFQGNSAPDKSGLPSDRFSAERTGGSVSTLTIQRTQQEDSAVYLCASSSSGTRKYFGPGTRLLVL.